This TCR beta chain was observed in a study of cytomegalovirus exposure and HLA in healthy donors. Sequenced by immunoSEQ multiplex PCR; TCRdb stores in-frame clones only, minus some. The sample lists some 160,000 clones, 88% occurring once. This clone was recorded only once. Its antigen is undetermined. Study-wide results and limits: It was reportedly the case that the classifier diagnosed cytomegalovirus status with high specificity and sensitivity. There were 164 TCR beta chains listed as cytomegalovirus-associated. Most TCR sequences were seen very rarely across donors, but some public TCRs occurred in many. In vitro assays verified that a few CMV-associated chains recognized CMV antigens specifically.

Germline CDR1 reads SGHTA; CDR2 reads FQGNSA. Trimming took off 5 bases at V and 0 bases at J, with 22 bases between the two ends. The CDR3 has 18 residues. The material sequenced was PBMCs. This receptor was taken from a man aged 18 to 30 in good health and CMV-seronegative. This chain uses TRBV7-2 with TRBJ2-5; weak D call: TRBD1 (6 bases). CDR3 nucleotide sequence: TGTGCCAGCAGCCCCCCAGGGGTAGGCCCTTTTGACCAAGAGACCCAGTACTTC. Its protein is CASSPPGVGPFDQETQYF.